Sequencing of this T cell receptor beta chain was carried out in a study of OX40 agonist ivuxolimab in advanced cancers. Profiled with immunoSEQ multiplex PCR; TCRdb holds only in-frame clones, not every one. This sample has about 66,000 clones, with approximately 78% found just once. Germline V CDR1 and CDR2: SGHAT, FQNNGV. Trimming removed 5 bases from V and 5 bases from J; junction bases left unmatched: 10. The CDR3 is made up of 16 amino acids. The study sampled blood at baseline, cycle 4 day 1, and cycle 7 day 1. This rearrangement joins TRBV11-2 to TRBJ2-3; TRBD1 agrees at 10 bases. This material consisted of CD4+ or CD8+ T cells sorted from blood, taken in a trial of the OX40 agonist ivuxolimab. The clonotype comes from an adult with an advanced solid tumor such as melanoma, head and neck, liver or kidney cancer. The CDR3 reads CASSPGDRGSIDTQYF. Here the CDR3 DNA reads TGTGCCAGCAGCCCCGGGGACAGGGGATCCATAGATACGCAGTATTTT.